The rows below give T cell receptor beta chains drawn from one sample of a study of shared clonotypes between healthy human individuals. Data came from immunoSEQ multiplex PCR; TCRdb stores just in-frame clones and leaves some out. The repertoire includes millions of clones, roughly 94% of them detected once, and under 0.15% sits in the top ten. Sequencing input: naive CD4+ T cells sorted from blood. The origin of the receptors is a man aged 18 to 30 in good health. Each CDR3 is given with its conserved first and last residue. The D gene is left open where the match is weak. Rows may omit the clone size; those that give it use once, few, many or a size class.

size	V	J	D	DNA	CDR3
NA	TRBV5-4	TRBJ2-3	TRBD1	TGTGCCAGCAGCTTTGTCCAGGGGGCAGGTACGCAGTATTTT	CASSFVQGAGTQYF
NA	TRBV5-6	TRBJ1-6	TRBD1	TGTGCCAGCAGCCGGGGACAGGGGAGGGATAATTCACCCCTCCACTTT	CASSRGQGRDNSPLHF
NA	TRBV7-9	TRBJ2-5	TRBD2	TGTGCCAGCAGCTTAGTGGTACTAGCGGGCCAAGAGACCCAGTACTTC	CASSLVVLAGQETQYF
NA	TRBV30	TRBJ1-2	TRBD1	TGTGCCTGGAGTACCCATAACAGGGGGCAGGTCGGCTATGGCTACACCTTC	CAWSTHNRGQVGYGYTF
NA	TRBV9	TRBJ1-1	TRBD1	TGTGCCAGCAGCGTAGTCCAGGGGGCCACTGAAGCTTTCTTT	CASSVVQGATEAFF
NA	TRBV11-2	TRBJ2-5	TRBD2	TGTGCCAGCAGCGTGAGCGGGAGGGCCGGGAAAGAGACCCAGTACTTC	CASSVSGRAGKETQYF
NA	TRBV25-1	TRBJ1-2	NA	TGTGCCAGCAGTGAACCAGGCTCCAACTATGGCTACACCTTC	CASSEPGSNYGYTF
NA	TRBV7-8	TRBJ2-5	NA	TGTGCCAGCAGCTTAAGTGGGGGGCTTCAGGAGACCCAGTACTTC	CASSLSGGLQETQYF
NA	TRBV14	TRBJ2-1	NA	TGTGCCAGCAGCCAAGGGGTTGGCCTATACAATGAGCAGTTCTTC	CASSQGVGLYNEQFF
NA	TRBV7-3	TRBJ2-4	TRBD1	TGTGCCAGCAGCCCAGGACAGGGTAACATTCAGTACTTC	CASSPGQGNIQYF
once	TRBV9	TRBJ2-5	NA	TGTGCCAGCAGCGTAGTAGAAGGGTCCCAAGAGACCCAGTACTTC	CASSVVEGSQETQYF
once	TRBV5-1	TRBJ2-5	TRBD1	TGCGCCAGCAGCTTGGGTGGGACAGGGGTGCAGACCCAGTACTTC	CASSLGGTGVQTQYF
NA	TRBV6-5	TRBJ1-1	NA	TGTGCCAGCAGGGGATTTAACACTGAAGCTTTCTTT	CASRGFNTEAFF
NA	TRBV6-5	TRBJ2-6	NA	TGTGCCAGCAGCGTTTCCTCTGGGGCCAACGTCCTGACTTTC	CASSVSSGANVLTF
NA	TRBV7-2	TRBJ1-2	NA	TGTGCCAGCAGCGAACAGGGTCCAAGCTACACCTTC	CASSEQGPSYTF
NA	TRBV2	TRBJ1-6	TRBD1	TGTGCCAGCAGTGAAGCCGCGGGACAGGGTGGACCCCTCCACTTT	CASSEAAGQGGPLHF
NA	TRBV5-1	TRBJ1-1	NA	TGCGCCAGCAGCGATGAAGTAAACCTAGAAGCTTTCTTT	CASSDEVNLEAFF
NA	TRBV7-2	TRBJ2-2	NA	TGTGCCAGCAGCCCGCGCAGGGACACCGGGGAGCTGTTTTTT	CASSPRRDTGELFF
NA	TRBV5-4	TRBJ1-4	NA	TGTGCCAGCAGCTTGGGCGGTAATGAAAAACTGTTTTTT	CASSLGGNEKLFF
NA	TRBV7-2	TRBJ2-5	TRBD2	TGTGCCAGCAGCTTAGAGCTAGCGGGAGCGCGGGTAAAGACCCAGTACTTC	CASSLELAGARVKTQYF
NA	TRBV4-3	TRBJ2-3	TRBD2	TGCGCCAGCGCTAGCGGGAGGCAAGATACGCAGTATTTT	CASASGRQDTQYF
NA	TRBV19	TRBJ1-5	NA	TGTGCCAGTAACTCACAGGGCAGCAATCAGCCCCAGCATTTT	CASNSQGSNQPQHF
NA	TRBV5-4	TRBJ2-5	TRBD1	TGTGCCAGCAGCTTGGGGCGCAACAGGGGGCAACAAGAGACCCAGTACTTC	CASSLGRNRGQQETQYF
NA	TRBV7-2	TRBJ2-1	TRBD1	TGTGCCAGCACCCCGAGGTGGACAGGGACTAATGAGCAGTTCTTC	CASTPRWTGTNEQFF
NA	TRBV18	TRBJ2-1	TRBD1	TGTGCCAGCTCACCACAACAGGGGACGCAGTTCTTC	CASSPQQGTQFF
NA	TRBV6-1	TRBJ1-2	TRBD1	TGTGCCAGCAGTGCCTGGGACAGGGGAGTAGCTAACTATGGCTACACCTTC	CASSAWDRGVANYGYTF
NA	TRBV7-9	TRBJ2-7	TRBD2	TGTGCCAGCAGCGGGGCGTTAGCGGGGGGCCCCTACGAGCAGTACTTC	CASSGALAGGPYEQYF
NA	TRBV2	TRBJ2-7	TRBD2	TGTGCCAGCAGTGCCTGGGGAGGGATCGACGAGCAGTACTTC	CASSAWGGIDEQYF
NA	TRBV6-1	TRBJ2-7	TRBD2	TGTGCCAGCAGGGCCCGACTAGCGGGAGGCGGGGAGCAGTACTTC	CASRARLAGGGEQYF
few	TRBV30	TRBJ1-2	TRBD1	TGTGCCTGGGGAAGCCACAGGGGGACTTATGGCTACACCTTC	CAWGSHRGTYGYTF
many	TRBV30	TRBJ1-6	NA	TGTGCCTGGAGTGCCGGTTCAGGATATAATTCACCCCTCCACTTT	CAWSAGSGYNSPLHF
NA	TRBV2	TRBJ2-7	NA	TGTGCCAGCAGGGGGCTCGAGGTTAGCTACGAGCAGTACTTC	CASRGLEVSYEQYF
NA	TRBV19	TRBJ1-5	TRBD1	TGTGCCAGTAGTTCTAACATTGACAGGGGCGGACAGCCCCAGCATTTT	CASSSNIDRGGQPQHF
NA	TRBV6-6	TRBJ2-6	NA	TGTGCCAGCAGATCTGCGGGTTCCGGGGCCAACGTCCTGACTTTC	CASRSAGSGANVLTF
NA	TRBV5-1	TRBJ2-7	TRBD2	TGCGCCAGCAGCCCCCGGACTAGCGGGAGTAGCGAGCAGTACTTC	CASSPRTSGSSEQYF
NA	TRBV20-1	TRBJ1-1	NA	TGCAGTGCTCAAGAGAACACTGAAGCTTTCTTT	CSAQENTEAFF
NA	TRBV7-9	TRBJ2-7	TRBD1	TGTGCCAGCAGCTTCTTACAGGGGTCCTCCTACGAGCAGTACTTC	CASSFLQGSSYEQYF
NA	TRBV4-1	TRBJ1-4	NA	TGCGCCAGCAGCCCTCCGGACATGAGTGAAAAACTGTTTTTT	CASSPPDMSEKLFF
NA	TRBV5-1	TRBJ1-5	NA	TGCGCCAGCAGCTTTGAAGGGAACGGGCAGCCCCAGCATTTT	CASSFEGNGQPQHF
NA	TRBV18	TRBJ2-3	TRBD2	TGTGCCAGCTCACCACCCTCAAGCGGGAGGCCCACAGATACGCAGTATTTT	CASSPPSSGRPTDTQYF
once	TRBV28	TRBJ1-4	NA	TGTGCCAGCAGTTTAAGAGCAACTAATGAAAAACTGTTTTTT	CASSLRATNEKLFF
NA	TRBV2	TRBJ2-7	TRBD2	TGTGCCTGGAAGGGGACTAGCGGGAGGTATTCCTACGAGCAGTACTTC	CAWKGTSGRYSYEQYF
once	TRBV6-1	TRBJ2-6	NA	TGTGCCAGCAGTGAAGGAGTAAAGGGGTTAGGCGGGGCCAACGTCCTGACTTTC	CASSEGVKGLGGANVLTF
NA	TRBV5-1	TRBJ1-5	NA	TGCGCCAGCAGTCCGGGACTTTATAGCAATCAGCCCCAGCATTTT	CASSPGLYSNQPQHF
NA	TRBV5-4	TRBJ2-5	TRBD1	TGTGCCAGCAGCTCGACAGGGGAACCTTTAGGGGACTTC	CASSSTGEPLGDF
NA	TRBV4-1	TRBJ2-7	NA	TGCGCCAGCAGCCAAACAGGTGACCTCTACGAGCAGTACTTC	CASSQTGDLYEQYF
NA	TRBV5-1	TRBJ2-1	NA	TGCGCCAGCAGCTTGCGGGCCCAGAGCTCCTACAATGAGCAGTTCTTC	CASSLRAQSSYNEQFF
NA	TRBV28	TRBJ2-7	NA	TGTGCCAGCAGTACCACGTACGAGCAGTACTTC	CASSTTYEQYF
few	TRBV30	TRBJ2-7	NA	TGTGCCTGGAGTGTACTCATGAACCAGGGAGAGCAGTACTTC	CAWSVLMNQGEQYF
NA	TRBV5-4	TRBJ2-5	TRBD1	TGTGCCAGCAGCTTGACCCCGGACAGGGGAGAGACCCAGTACTTC	CASSLTPDRGETQYF
NA	TRBV7-2	TRBJ2-7	NA	TGTGCCAGCAGCTCGCCGGGAGAAACCTACGAGCAGTACTTC	CASSSPGETYEQYF
once	TRBV10-3	TRBJ1-2	NA	TGTGCCATCAGTAGGGGGGCAAGTGGCTACACCTTC	CAISRGASGYTF